This T cell receptor beta chain is drawn from a study of cytomegalovirus exposure and HLA in healthy donors. Turning to the study itself: There were 90 million to 130 million unique TCR beta sequences, drawn from approximately 190 million T cells, in an earlier analysis.

Findings and caveats of the study: Accurate prediction of HLA-A and HLA-B alleles (for most subjects) was reportedly achieved from TCR beta sequences.

The primer mix had 60 Vbeta and 13 Jbeta primers. Measured with immunoSEQ multiplex PCR; TCRdb has only the in-frame clones, and not every one. Counted here are roughly 170,000 clones, approximately 77% occurring once; the ten biggest clones make up around 1.5%. V was shortened by 4 bases and J by 11 bases, with 21 bases between the two germline ends. The CDR3 spans 14 residues. Germline CDR1 reads SGDLS; CDR2 reads YYNGEE. Remarks on this clone: What it binds is not known.

The TCR comes from a male donor in good health and CMV-seronegative. The chain links TRBV9 to TRBJ2-5, with a tentative D call TRBD1 (6 bases). Sequencing was done on a sample of PBMCs. CDR3 bases: TGTGCCAGCAGCCCCGGACAGCGTCCTTGGGAGCAGTACTTC. It yields the protein CASSPGQRPWEQYF.